These 9 T cell receptor beta chains were sequenced from one sample in a study of blood T cell repertoires in COVID-19. Measured with immunoSEQ multiplex PCR; TCRdb has only the in-frame clones, and not every one. The table lists 120,000 to 150,000 clones, 75% to 90% of them singletons. Specimen: PBMCs or T cells enriched from blood (not recorded which). The source of these receptors is a man aged 50 or older in a cohort exposed to, infected with or recovered from COVID-19 (not recorded which).

The chain combines TRBV10-3 with TRBJ1-1; D call uncertain. The ends were cut back, 0 bases at V and 0 bases at J, with 8 bases in the middle. Germline V CDR1 and CDR2: ENHRY, SYGVKD. The CDR3 is 15 residues long. The CDR3 DNA is TGTGCCATCAGTGAGTCTCTGGCCATGAACACTGAAGCTTTCTTT. Translation gives CAISESLAMNTEAFF.

The V call is TRBV3-1 (or the pseudogene TRBV3-2), the J call TRBJ1-2; TRBD1 matches at 9 bases. The CDR3 sequence is 14 residues long. Germline V CDR1 and CDR2: LGHDT, YNNKEL (reference sequence). The trim removed 3 bases at V and 4 bases at J, leaving 3 bases unmatched. CDR3 nucleotides: TGTGCCAGCAGCCAGACGGACAGGGGCTATGGCTACACCTTC. Translation: CASSQTDRGYGYTF.

The chain is built from TRBV20-1 and TRBJ2-3, with TRBD2 matching 8 bases. The CDR3 sequence is 10 residues long. The germline V gene has CDR1 DFQATT and CDR2 SNEGSKA (reference sequence). Trimming at V came to 8 bases and at J to 5 bases, leaving 0 bases not matched to a gene. This CDR3 is CSSGRDTQYF. CDR3 coding DNA: TGCAGTAGCGGGAGAGATACGCAGTATTTT.

The V call is TRBV11-2, the J call TRBJ2-7, with D perhaps TRBD2 (6 bases). This CDR3 is built from 12 residues. V shed 3 bases and J shed 3 bases, with 6 bases lying between them. Per germline, CDR1 SGHAT and CDR2 FQNNGV. The CDR3 sequence is CASSFGGYEQYF. CDR3 bases: TGTGCCAGCAGCTTCGGGGGCTACGAGCAGTACTTC.

The chain is built from TRBV10-3 and TRBJ1-1; D perhaps matches TRBD1 (6 bases). This CDR3 spans 14 amino acids. Germline V gives CDR1 ENHRY, CDR2 SYGVKD. V shed 4 bases and J shed 1 base, with 10 bases lying between them. CDR3 region: CAISAGTTNTEAFF. DNA of the CDR3: TGTGCCATCAGTGCCGGGACAACGAACACTGAAGCTTTCTTT.

In nucleotides, the CDR3 is TGTGCCAGCAGCCAAGGACTAAACGAGCAGTACTTC. Encoded protein: CASSQGLNEQYF. The chain couples TRBV6-5 to TRBJ2-7, with D maybe TRBD2 (6 bases). The V gene's germline CDR1 is MNHEY and CDR2 SVGAGI. The V end lost 6 bases, the J end lost 5 bases, and 11 bases lay between the germline ends. The CDR3 has 12 amino acids.

The V gene is TRBV28, the J gene TRBJ1-5, with TRBD1 matching 7 bases. The germline V gene has CDR1 MDHEN and CDR2 SYDVKM. CDR3 size: 16 residues. The V gene end was trimmed by 7 bases and the J gene end by 2 bases; junction bases not matched to a gene: 11. The CDR3 DNA reads TGTGCCAGCACCCTGACCCCAGGGACAGGCAATCAGCCCCAGCATTTT. Protein product: CASTLTPGTGNQPQHF.

The CDR3 DNA follows: TGTGCCATCAGGGACAGGACCGGGGAGCTGTTTTTT. It yields the protein CAIRDRTGELFF. The chain couples TRBV10-3 to TRBJ2-2; TRBD1 agrees at 7 bases. The CDR3 runs 12 residues. The germline V gene has CDR1 ENHRY and CDR2 SYGVKD. The V segment lost 6 bases and the J segment 5 bases; nucleotides outside the gene matches: 0.

The genes are TRBV5-8 and TRBJ2-1; TRBD2 aligns across 10 bases. The ends lost 5 bases at V and 8 bases at J; junction bases unmatched: 7. The CDR3 covers 14 residues. The V gene's germline CDR1 is SGHTS and CDR2 YDEGEE. The CDR3 region is CASSSGRRVDEQFF. CDR3 sequence (DNA): TGTGCCAGCAGTAGCGGGAGGCGGGTTGATGAGCAGTTCTTC.